This paragraph reports one T cell receptor beta chain. This sample stems from a study of blood T cell repertoires in COVID-19. Study-wide background: Sites in the United States, Italy and Spain provided acute and convalescent COVID-19 samples.

This CDR3 spans 18 amino acids. Sequenced by immunoSEQ multiplex PCR; TCRdb stores in-frame clones only, minus some. The table shows about 340,000 clones, with about 93% occurring only once. The clonotype comes from a woman in her late teens or twenties who had recovered from COVID-19. The sequencing input was peripheral blood. V and J are TRBV21-1 and TRBJ2-5; TRBD2 is taken as the D call from the table, unchecked against the DNA. TRBV21-1 is a known pseudogene. The CDR3 loop reads CASSNFDTKRASGETQYF. In DNA form, the CDR3 reads TGTGCCAGCAGCAACTTCGACACTAAAAGGGCTAGCGGGGAGACCCAGTACTTC.